Following are 23 T cell receptor beta chains from one sample sequenced in a study of T cells in women clearing cervical HPV infection (dated by TCRdb to 2017 to 2018). Libraries came from the immunoSEQ multiplex PCR assay. The table was pulled from immuneACCESS by TCRdb, which kept in-frame rearrangements only. Such tables lose some clones; where checked, under half of the loss comes from unresolved V genes, and the rest has no known cause. The sample's records list 25,000 to 35,000 clones. About 6.4% of the sample is taken by the ten largest. The sequenced sample consisted of blood buffy coat. The receptors were sampled from a woman between 18 and 70 years old with a cervical HPV16 infection that either progressed to CIN3+ or cleared (not recorded which).

Concerning this clone itself: From the germline J gene comes the end of the CDR3, since the read stops 3 residues before it. V is TRBV24-1 and J is TRBJ2-3; D gene uncertain. This CDR3 region has 13 residues. Trimming shortened V by 8 bases and J by 3 bases, and 11 bases separated the two germline ends. Germline V gives CDR1 KGHDR, CDR2 SFDVKD. The covered CDR3 bases are TGTGCCACCATAAAGCCGCGGACAGATACG. This sequence encodes CATIKPRTDT. The full CDR3 reads CATIKPRTDTQYF.

A note on this clone: Coverage ceases 3 residues before the CDR3 finishes, and the germline J gene fills in the end. This rearrangement joins TRBV2 to TRBJ2-7; weak D call: TRBD1 (5 bases). Trimming took off 6 bases at V and 6 bases at J, with 15 bases between the two ends. This CDR3 region has 13 residues. CDR1 is SNHLY, CDR2 FYNNEI, per germline. The chain's CDR3 is CASRQTLTGEQYF. CDR3 DNA (partial): TGTGCCAGCAGACAGACCCTTACAGGCGAG.

Points on this clone: Sequencing ends 3 residues short of the CDR3 end; the germline J gene provides the rest. V gene TRBV4-1 combines with J gene TRBJ1-2, with 11 bases matching TRBD1. The V gene end was trimmed by 3 bases and the J gene end by 4 bases; junction bases not matched to a gene: 10. Germline CDR1 and CDR2: MGHRA and YSYEKL. The CDR3 is made up of 17 amino acids. The sequenced part of the CDR3 DNA is TGCGCCAGCAGCCACTGGCCGGGACAGGGGGAGCCCTATGGC. This codes for CASSHWPGQGEPYG. The whole CDR3 reads CASSHWPGQGEPYGYTF.

With regard to this clone: With the read ending 3 residues before the CDR3 end, the germline J gene is used to fill in that end. The rearrangement joins TRBV4-1 to TRBJ2-3, with 10 positions matching TRBD1. CDR1 is MGHRA, CDR2 YSYEKL, per germline. J was trimmed by 6 bases and V by 4 bases; bases with no gene match: 10. The CDR3 loop spans 16 amino acids. CDR3 in amino acids: CASSPKTGGLGDTQYF. The covered CDR3 bases are TGCGCCAGCAGCCCAAAGACAGGGGGCTTAGGTGATACG.

On this clone itself: The read falls 3 residues short of the CDR3 end, and the missing part is taken from the germline J gene. The chain recombines TRBV5-5 with TRBJ2-2; 8 positions match TRBD1. V lost 3 bases to trimming and J lost 6 bases; unmatched junction nucleotides: 7. This CDR3 has 15 amino acids. Germline CDR1 reads SGHKS; CDR2 reads YYEKEE (reference sequence). CDR3 sequence: CASSSWTGRPGELFF. CDR3 bases read: TGTGCCAGCAGCTCCTGGACAGGGAGGCCCGGGGAG.

About this clone: The CDR3 extends 3 residues past the end of the read, so its final part is completed from the germline J gene. The chain uses TRBV7-8 and TRBJ2-1; 9 nucleotides agree with TRBD2. Trimming took 5 bases from V and 2 from J; bases not matched to a gene: 7. Germline values: CDR1 SGHVS, CDR2 FQNEAQ. The CDR3 has 16 amino acids. CDR3 bases read: TGTGCCAGCAGCCCGCTGGCGGGGGGGCCCTACAATGAG. Its translation: CASSPLAGGPYNE. The entire CDR3 reads CASSPLAGGPYNEQFF.

For this clone: The read falls 3 residues short of the CDR3 end, and the missing part is taken from the germline J gene. This sequence joins TRBV19 and TRBJ1-5; D is unresolved. V lost 3 bases and J lost 4, with 10 bases in between. Germline values: CDR1 LNHDA, CDR2 SQIVND (reference sequence). CDR3 length: 14 amino acids. This chain's CDR3 is CASSILPGNQPQHF. CDR3 DNA, as far as it was read: TGTGCCAGTAGTATCCTTCCGGGGAATCAGCCC. Full variable domain (rest looked up from reference TRBV19 and TRBJ1-5): DGGITQSPKYLFRKEGQNVTLSCEQNLNHDAMYWYRQDPGQGLRLIYYSQIVNDFQKGDIAEGYSVSREKKESFPLTVTSAQKNPTAFYLCASSILPGNQPQHFGDGTRLSIL.

Concerning this clone: The DNA ends 3 residues before the CDR3 does, and the rest of the CDR3 is filled in from the germline J gene. The rearrangement joins TRBV2 to TRBJ1-2; 7 nucleotides agree with TRBD1. CDR1 is SNHLY, CDR2 FYNNEI, per germline. The trim removed 3 bases at V and 6 bases at J, leaving 7 bases unmatched. The CDR3 consists of 14 residues. The covered CDR3 bases are TGTGCCAGCAGTGATCGCCGGGACAGTAATGGC. Its protein product is CASSDRRDSNG. The whole CDR3 region reads CASSDRRDSNGYTF.

On this clone itself: The CDR3 extends 3 residues past the end of the read, so its final part is completed from the germline J gene. The V gene is TRBV19, the J gene TRBJ1-6; 10 bases map to TRBD1. The germline V gene encodes CDR1 LNHDA and CDR2 SQIVND (reference sequence). J was trimmed by 7 bases and V by 7 bases; bases with no gene match: 10. The CDR3 runs to 16 residues. Partial CDR3 DNA: TGTGCCAGTACCAAGCAGGGACAGGGGTTCAATTCACCC. As protein: CASTKQGQGFNSP. The full CDR3 sequence reads CASTKQGQGFNSPLHF. Based on the CDR3 plus reference TRBV19 and TRBJ1-6, the full variable domain is DGGITQSPKYLFRKEGQNVTLSCEQNLNHDAMYWYRQDPGQGLRLIYYSQIVNDFQKGDIAEGYSVSREKKESFPLTVTSAQKNPTAFYLCASTKQGQGFNSPLHFGNGTRLTVT.

Concerning this clone itself: The read falls 3 residues short of the CDR3 end, and the missing part is taken from the germline J gene. This rearrangement joins TRBV6-1 to TRBJ2-1; perhaps TRBD1 as D (5 bases). Germline CDR1 is MNHNS and CDR2 is SASEGT. Trimming took 3 bases from V and 6 from J, leaving 18 bases between them. This CDR3 spans 16 amino acids. Partial CDR3 DNA: TGTGCCAGCAGTGATTCTGGGGCCCCGGGTGGCAATGAG. Amino acids: CASSDSGAPGGNE. The CDR3 in full is CASSDSGAPGGNEQFF.

Details on this clone: The DNA ends 3 residues before the CDR3 does, and the rest of the CDR3 is filled in from the germline J gene. The chain is built from TRBV12-3 or TRBV12-4 and TRBJ2-5; 7 nucleotides line up with TRBD2. The V segment lost 6 bases and the J segment 2 bases; nucleotides outside the gene matches: 0. The CDR3 is 12 amino acids. The sequenced CDR3 bases are TGTGCCAGCAGGCGGGGGCAAGAGACC. Encoded protein: CASRRGQET. The full CDR3 is CASRRGQETQYF.

As concerns this clone: The read finishes 3 residues shy of the CDR3 end, and the germline J gene is used to complete it. This chain joins TRBV18 and TRBJ1-3; D may be TRBD1 (5 bases). CDR3 length equals 14 residues. Germline CDR1 is KGHSH and CDR2 is LQKENI. V was shortened by 5 bases and J by 0 bases, with 8 bases between the two germline ends. CDR3 bases read: TGTGCCAGCTCATCACAGGCCTCTGGAAACACC. Its translation: CASSSQASGNT. The CDR3 in its entirety is CASSSQASGNTIYF.

CDR3 DNA (partial): TGTGCCAGCAGGCTTCCCGGGGGGCCCTACAATGAG. It codes for CASRLPGGPYNE. Given in full, the CDR3 is CASRLPGGPYNEQFF. The chain joins TRBV11-2 to TRBJ2-1, with a tentative D call TRBD2 (7 bases). The CDR3 end is not reached by the read, which stops 3 residues before it; the germline J gene fills it in. Germline V gives CDR1 SGHAT, CDR2 FQNNGV. CDR3 length: 15 residues. V was cut by 6 bases and J by 2 bases, with 14 bases left in between.

With respect to this clone: The CDR3 end lies 3 residues beyond the end of the read and is filled in from the germline J gene. The chain recombines TRBV5-6 with TRBJ1-1, with TRBD1 matching over 7 bases. The junction had 7 bases not matched to a gene; V was cut back by 4 bases and J by 7 bases. The CDR3 length is 13 residues. Looked up from germline, CDR1 is SGHDT and CDR2 is YYEEEE. The CDR3 loop reads CASSAGTAYEAFF. CDR3 bases read: TGTGCCAGCAGCGCGGGGACAGCCTATGAA. The entire variable domain, with the rest obtained from reference TRBV5-6 and TRBJ1-1, is as follows: DAGVTQSPTHLIKTRGQQVTLRCSPKSGHDTVSWYQQALGQGPQFIFQYYEEEERQRGNFPDRFSGHQFPNYSSELNVNALLLGDSALYLCASSAGTAYEAFFGQGTRLTVV.

Comment on this clone: The read terminates 3 residues ahead of where the CDR3 ends, so the germline J gene completes it. This chain links TRBV4-1 with TRBJ1-4; 8 nucleotides align to TRBD1. This CDR3 is 16 amino acids long. J was trimmed by 3 bases and V by 0 bases; bases with no gene match: 3. The germline CDR1 and CDR2 sequences are MGHRA and YSYEKL. The CDR3 DNA, read in part, is TGCGCCAGCAGCCAAGATGGCAGGGGGCCTAATGAAAAA. It specifies CASSQDGRGPNEK. The whole CDR3 sequence reads CASSQDGRGPNEKLFF.

Notes on this clone: The DNA ends 3 residues before the CDR3 does, and the rest of the CDR3 is filled in from the germline J gene. V usage is TRBV7-3 and J usage is TRBJ2-1; 13 nucleotides align to TRBD2. After removal of 5 bases from V and 8 bases from J, the junction contained 6 bases not matched to a gene. Per the germline V gene, CDR1 is SGHTA and CDR2 is FQGTGA. The CDR3 loop spans 15 amino acids. The CDR3 bases that were read are TGTGCCAGCAGCGCGACTAGCGGGGGGATTCATGAG. Translated: CASSATSGGIHE. The CDR3 in full is CASSATSGGIHEQFF.

With regard to this clone: The CDR3 is cut off 3 residues early in the read; its end comes from the germline J gene. V usage is TRBV2 and J usage is TRBJ1-6; 9 nucleotides align to TRBD1. The CDR3 runs 16 residues. Per germline, CDR1 SNHLY and CDR2 FYNNEI. Trimming removed 5 bases from V and 5 bases from J; junction bases left unmatched: 7. This CDR3 is CASSLRQGGNNSPLHF. The sequenced CDR3 bases are TGTGCCAGCAGTCTCAGACAGGGGGGGAATAATTCACCC.

On this clone itself: The read ends 3 residues shy of where the CDR3 ends; the end is completed using the germline J gene. The genes are TRBV19 and TRBJ1-5; TRBD1 might be the D (5 bases). The CDR3 length is 12 residues. V lost 11 bases and J lost 6, with 14 bases in between. Germline V gene data show CDR1 as LNHDA and CDR2 as SQIVND (reference sequence). The CDR3 protein is CACSDRGQPQHF. CDR3 DNA, as far as it was read: TGTGCCTGCTCCGATAGGGGTCAGCCC.

The CDR3 spells CSVEFGTDYGYTF. The sequenced part of the CDR3 DNA is TGCAGCGTTGAGTTTGGGACAGATTATGGC. V gene TRBV29-1 combines with J gene TRBJ1-2, with 7 bases lining up with TRBD1. The read ends 3 residues shy of where the CDR3 ends; the end is completed using the germline J gene. J gave up 5 bases and V 3 bases, and 6 bases lay outside the gene matches. Germline values: CDR1 SQVTM, CDR2 ANQGSEA. There are 13 residues in the CDR3. The full variable domain, completed using reference TRBV29-1 and TRBJ1-2, is SAVISQKPSRDICQRGTSLTIQCQVDSQVTMMFWYRQQPGQSLTLIATANQGSEATYESGFVIDKFPISRPNLTFSTLTVSNMSPEDSSIYLCSVEFGTDYGYTFGSGTRLTVV.

Remarks on this clone: The CDR3 end is not reached by the read, which stops 3 residues before it; the germline J gene fills it in. The V call is TRBV20-1, the J call TRBJ2-7, with 9 bases lining up with TRBD1. CDR1 DFQATT and CDR2 SNEGSKA come from the germline V gene (reference sequence). The CDR3 length is 14 residues. V was clipped by 6 bases and J by 3 bases; unmatched bases: 9. This chain's CDR3 is CSALIRGQGYEQYF. The covered CDR3 bases are TGCAGTGCCCTTATACGGGGACAGGGCTACGAG.

A word on this clone: The read terminates 3 residues ahead of where the CDR3 ends, so the germline J gene completes it. The chain links TRBV30 to TRBJ2-5, with D maybe TRBD2 (7 bases). There are 15 residues in the CDR3. The V gene lost 1 base and the J gene lost 4 bases, with 16 bases spanning the gap. The germline gives CDR1 GTSNPN, CDR2 SVGIG (reference sequence). CDR3 amino acids: CAWSGGGLSRETQYF. Incomplete CDR3 DNA: TGTGCCTGGAGTGGGGGGGGGCTATCTCGAGAGACC. The full variable domain, with the rest looked up from reference TRBV30 and TRBJ2-5, is SQTIHQWPATLVQPVGSPLSLECTVEGTSNPNLYWYRQAAGRGLQLLFYSVGIGQISSEVPQNLSASRPQDRQFILSSKKLLLSDSGFYLCAWSGGGLSRETQYFGPGTRLLVL.

In regard to this clone: The read finishes 3 residues shy of the CDR3 end, and the germline J gene is used to complete it. The chain carries TRBV4-2 and TRBJ2-6; maybe TRBD1 (5 bases). This CDR3 region has 18 residues. V was pared by 0 bases and J by 0 bases, with 12 bases between. From germline, CDR1 is LGHNA and CDR2 YNFKEQ. CDR3 region: CASSQDDSYASGANVLTF. CDR3 DNA (partial): TGTGCCAGCAGCCAAGATGACAGTTATGCCTCTGGGGCCAACGTC.

To note about this clone: The read is 3 residues too short to cover the CDR3 end, so that end is filled in from the germline J gene. J is TRBJ2-1 and V is TRBV7-2, with TRBD2 identical over 12 bases. The CDR3 sequence is 15 residues long. The V segment lost 6 bases and the J segment 4 bases; nucleotides outside the gene matches: 4. The V gene's germline CDR1 is SGHTA and CDR2 FQGNSA. The covered CDR3 bases are TGTGCCAGCAGGACTAGCGGGGGAGGATACAATGAG. It encodes CASRTSGGGYNE. The CDR3 as a whole reads CASRTSGGGYNEQFF.